This TCR beta chain was identified in a study of blood T cell repertoires in COVID-19. Across the whole study: Some COVID-19 samples were acute and others convalescent; all came from the United States, Italy and Spain. The analysed material was cDNA or gDNA that came from T cells, B-cell-depleted T cells, or PBMCs.

Per the study methods: Amplification with reference gene primers provided the estimates of nucleated cell counts. The repertoire was sequenced with immunoSEQ multiplex PCR; TCRdb's copy has only in-frame clones and lacks some. The D gene and trimming were derived from the DNA, and the V and J assignments and clone size from that table. The sample contains roughly 97,000 clones, 90% of which appear only once. The clonotype originates from a man aged 55 to 70 with acute or convalescent COVID-19. Source material: peripheral blood.

The CDR3 DNA sequence: TGTGCCAGTAGTATCGGGGTCTACACAGATACGCAGTATTTT. Its protein product is CASSIGVYTDTQYF. The chain is built from TRBV19 and TRBJ2-3; D perhaps matches TRBD2 (5 bases). V gave up 3 bases and J gave up 2 bases, with 9 bases separating them. Germline assignment: CDR1 LNHDA and CDR2 SQIVND (reference sequence). There are 14 residues in the CDR3.